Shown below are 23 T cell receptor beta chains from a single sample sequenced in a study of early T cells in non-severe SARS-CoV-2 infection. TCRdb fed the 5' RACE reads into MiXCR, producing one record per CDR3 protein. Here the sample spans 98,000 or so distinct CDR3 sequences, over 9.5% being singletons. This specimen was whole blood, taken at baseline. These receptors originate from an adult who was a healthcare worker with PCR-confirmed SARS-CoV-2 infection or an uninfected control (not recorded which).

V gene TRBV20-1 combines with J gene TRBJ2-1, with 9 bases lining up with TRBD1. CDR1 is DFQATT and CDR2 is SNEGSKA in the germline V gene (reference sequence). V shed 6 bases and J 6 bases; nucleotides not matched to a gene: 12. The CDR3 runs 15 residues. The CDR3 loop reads CSAVHLGTGFNEQFF. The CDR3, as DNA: TGCAGTGCCGTCCACCTCGGGACAGGGTTCAATGAGCAGTTCTTC.

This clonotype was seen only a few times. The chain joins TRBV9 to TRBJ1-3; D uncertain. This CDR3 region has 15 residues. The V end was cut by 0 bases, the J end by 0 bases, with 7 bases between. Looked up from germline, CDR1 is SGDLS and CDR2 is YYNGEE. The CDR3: CASSVEGSSGNTIYF. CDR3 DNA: TGTGCCAGCAGCGTAGAGGGCTCCTCTGGAAACACCATATATTTT.

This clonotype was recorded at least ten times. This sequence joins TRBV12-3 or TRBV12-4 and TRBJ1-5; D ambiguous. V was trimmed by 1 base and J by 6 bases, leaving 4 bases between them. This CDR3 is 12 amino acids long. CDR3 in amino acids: CASSLEGQPQHF. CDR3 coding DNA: TGTGCCAGCAGTTTAGAGGGTCAGCCCCAGCATTTT.

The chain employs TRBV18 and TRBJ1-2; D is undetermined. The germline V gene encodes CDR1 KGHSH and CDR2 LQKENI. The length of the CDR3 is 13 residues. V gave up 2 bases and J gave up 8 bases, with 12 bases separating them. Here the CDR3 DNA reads TGTGCCAGCTCACCAGGCCTCTTTGAAGGCTACACCTTC. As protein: CASSPGLFEGYTF.

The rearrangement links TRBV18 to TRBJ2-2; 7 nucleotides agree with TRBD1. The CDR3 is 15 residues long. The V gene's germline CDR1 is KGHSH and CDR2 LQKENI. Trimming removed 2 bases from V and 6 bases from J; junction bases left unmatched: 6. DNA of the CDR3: TGTGCCAGCTCACCATTGACAGGGATCTCCGGGGAGCTGTTTTTT. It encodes CASSPLTGISGELFF.

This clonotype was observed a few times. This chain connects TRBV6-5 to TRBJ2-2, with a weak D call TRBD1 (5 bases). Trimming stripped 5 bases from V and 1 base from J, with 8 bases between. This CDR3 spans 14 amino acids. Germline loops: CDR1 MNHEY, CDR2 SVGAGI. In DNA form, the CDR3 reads TGTGCCAGCAGTCTTGGACAGAACACCGGGGAGCTGTTTTTT. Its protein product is CASSLGQNTGELFF.

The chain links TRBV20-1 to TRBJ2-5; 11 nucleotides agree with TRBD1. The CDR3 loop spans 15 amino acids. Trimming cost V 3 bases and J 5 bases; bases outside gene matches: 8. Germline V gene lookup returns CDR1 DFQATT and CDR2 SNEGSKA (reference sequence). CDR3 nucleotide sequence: TGCAGTGCTAGTCGTCGGGACAGGGGGTCGGAGACCCAGTACTTC. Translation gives CSASRRDRGSETQYF.

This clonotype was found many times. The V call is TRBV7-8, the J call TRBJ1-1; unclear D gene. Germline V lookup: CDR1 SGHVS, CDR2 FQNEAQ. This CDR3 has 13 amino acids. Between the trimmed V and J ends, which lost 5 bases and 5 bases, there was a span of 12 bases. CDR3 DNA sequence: TGTGCCAGCAGCCTAAACTTGAGGACTGAAGCTTTCTTT. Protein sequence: CASSLNLRTEAFF.

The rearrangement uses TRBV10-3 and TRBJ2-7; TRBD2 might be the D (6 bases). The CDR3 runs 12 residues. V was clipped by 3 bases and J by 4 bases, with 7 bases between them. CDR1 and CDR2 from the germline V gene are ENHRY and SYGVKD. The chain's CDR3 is CAISEGTYEQYF. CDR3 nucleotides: TGTGCCATCAGTGAAGGGACTTACGAGCAGTACTTC.

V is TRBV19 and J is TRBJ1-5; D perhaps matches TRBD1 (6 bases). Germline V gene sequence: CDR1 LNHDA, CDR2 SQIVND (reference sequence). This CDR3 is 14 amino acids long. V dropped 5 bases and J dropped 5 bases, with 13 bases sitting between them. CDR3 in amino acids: CASSADSSYQPQHF. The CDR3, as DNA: TGTGCCAGTAGTGCGGACAGCTCCTATCAGCCCCAGCATTTT.

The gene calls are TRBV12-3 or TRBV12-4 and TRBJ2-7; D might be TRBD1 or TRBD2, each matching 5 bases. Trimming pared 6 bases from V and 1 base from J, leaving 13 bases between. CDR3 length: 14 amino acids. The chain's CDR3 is CASSLGPSSYEQYF. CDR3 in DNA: TGTGCCAGCAGCCTGGGACCTTCTTCCTACGAGCAGTACTTC.

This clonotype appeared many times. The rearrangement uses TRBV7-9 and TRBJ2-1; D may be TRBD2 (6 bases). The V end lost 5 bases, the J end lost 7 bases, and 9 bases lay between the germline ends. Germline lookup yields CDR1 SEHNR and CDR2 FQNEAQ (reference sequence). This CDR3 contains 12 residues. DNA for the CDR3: TGTGCCAGCAGCCGGGGAGGAAATGAGCAGTTCTTC. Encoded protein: CASSRGGNEQFF.

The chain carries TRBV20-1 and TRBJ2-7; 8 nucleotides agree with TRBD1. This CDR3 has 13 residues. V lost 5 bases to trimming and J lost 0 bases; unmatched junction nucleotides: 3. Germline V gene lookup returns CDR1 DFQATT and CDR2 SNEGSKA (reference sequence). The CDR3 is CSARTGSSYEQYF. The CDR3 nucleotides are TGCAGTGCTCGGACAGGGAGCTCCTACGAGCAGTACTTC.

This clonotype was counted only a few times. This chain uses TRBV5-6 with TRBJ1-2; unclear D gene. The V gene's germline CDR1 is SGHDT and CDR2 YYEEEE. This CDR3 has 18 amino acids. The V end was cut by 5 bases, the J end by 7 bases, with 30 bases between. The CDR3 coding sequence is TGTGCCAGCAGTTTTGTTACCCCCGTCGCGGCCACCGAGCCTGGCTACACCTTC. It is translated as CASSFVTPVAATEPGYTF. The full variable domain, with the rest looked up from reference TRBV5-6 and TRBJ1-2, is DAGVTQSPTHLIKTRGQQVTLRCSPKSGHDTVSWYQQALGQGPQFIFQYYEEEERQRGNFPDRFSGHQFPNYSSELNVNALLLGDSALYLCASSFVTPVAATEPGYTFGSGTRLTVV.

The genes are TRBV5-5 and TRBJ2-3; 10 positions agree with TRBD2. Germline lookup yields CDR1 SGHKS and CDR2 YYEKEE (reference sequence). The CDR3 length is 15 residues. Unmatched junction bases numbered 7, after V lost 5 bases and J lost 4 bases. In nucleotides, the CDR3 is TGTGCCAGCAGAGCCCCAGCGGGGGGGCCAGATACGCAGTATTTT. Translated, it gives CASRAPAGGPDTQYF.

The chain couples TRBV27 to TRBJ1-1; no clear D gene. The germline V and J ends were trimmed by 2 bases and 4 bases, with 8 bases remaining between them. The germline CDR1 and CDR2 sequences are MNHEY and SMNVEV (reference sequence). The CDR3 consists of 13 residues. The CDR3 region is CASSLTGSTEAFF. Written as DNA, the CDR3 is TGTGCCAGCAGTTTAACGGGGTCCACTGAAGCTTTCTTT.

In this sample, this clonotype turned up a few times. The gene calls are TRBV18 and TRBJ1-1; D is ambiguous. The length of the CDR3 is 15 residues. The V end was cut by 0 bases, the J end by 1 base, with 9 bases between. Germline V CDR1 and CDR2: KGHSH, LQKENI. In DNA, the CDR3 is TGTGCCAGCTCACCACCGGAGGGTTCGAACACTGAAGCTTTCTTT. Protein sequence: CASSPPEGSNTEAFF.

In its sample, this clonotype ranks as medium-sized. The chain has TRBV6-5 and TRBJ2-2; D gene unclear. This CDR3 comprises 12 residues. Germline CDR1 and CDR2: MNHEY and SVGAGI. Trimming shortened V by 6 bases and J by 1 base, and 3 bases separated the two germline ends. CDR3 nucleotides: TGTGCCAGCAGGAGGAACACCGGGGAGCTGTTTTTT. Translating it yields CASRRNTGELFF.

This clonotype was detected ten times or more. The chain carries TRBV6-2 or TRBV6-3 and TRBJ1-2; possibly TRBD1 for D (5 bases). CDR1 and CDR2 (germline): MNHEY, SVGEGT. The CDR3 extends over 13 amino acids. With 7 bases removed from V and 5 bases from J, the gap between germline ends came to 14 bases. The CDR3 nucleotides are TGTGCCAGCAACGAGGGGAGGACGTATGGCTACACCTTC. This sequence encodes CASNEGRTYGYTF.

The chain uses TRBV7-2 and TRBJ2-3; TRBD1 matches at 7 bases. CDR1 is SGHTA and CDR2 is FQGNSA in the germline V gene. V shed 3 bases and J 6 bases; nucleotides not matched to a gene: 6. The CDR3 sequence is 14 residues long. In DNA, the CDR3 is TGTGCCAGCAGCTTGAAGGGGGCTGTGGATACGCAGTATTTT. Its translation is CASSLKGAVDTQYF.

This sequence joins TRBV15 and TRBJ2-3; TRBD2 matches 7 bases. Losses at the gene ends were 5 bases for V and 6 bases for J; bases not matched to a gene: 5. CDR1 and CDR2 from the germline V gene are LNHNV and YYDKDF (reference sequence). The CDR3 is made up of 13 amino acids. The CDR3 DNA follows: TGTGCCACCAGCGGGAGGGCCGGCGATACGCAGTATTTT. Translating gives CATSGRAGDTQYF.

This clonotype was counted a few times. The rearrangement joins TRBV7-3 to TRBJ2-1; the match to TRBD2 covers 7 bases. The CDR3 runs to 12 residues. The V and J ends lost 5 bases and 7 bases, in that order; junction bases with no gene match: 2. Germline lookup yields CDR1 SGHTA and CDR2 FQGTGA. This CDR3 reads CASSAGVNEQFF. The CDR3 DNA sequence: TGTGCCAGCAGCGCGGGGGTTAATGAGCAGTTCTTC.

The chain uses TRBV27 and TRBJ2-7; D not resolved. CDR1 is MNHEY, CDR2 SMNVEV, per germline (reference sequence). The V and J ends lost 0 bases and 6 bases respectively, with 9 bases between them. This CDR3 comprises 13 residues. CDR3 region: CASSLSSGLEQYF. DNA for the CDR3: TGTGCCAGCAGTTTATCGTCAGGCCTCGAGCAGTACTTC.